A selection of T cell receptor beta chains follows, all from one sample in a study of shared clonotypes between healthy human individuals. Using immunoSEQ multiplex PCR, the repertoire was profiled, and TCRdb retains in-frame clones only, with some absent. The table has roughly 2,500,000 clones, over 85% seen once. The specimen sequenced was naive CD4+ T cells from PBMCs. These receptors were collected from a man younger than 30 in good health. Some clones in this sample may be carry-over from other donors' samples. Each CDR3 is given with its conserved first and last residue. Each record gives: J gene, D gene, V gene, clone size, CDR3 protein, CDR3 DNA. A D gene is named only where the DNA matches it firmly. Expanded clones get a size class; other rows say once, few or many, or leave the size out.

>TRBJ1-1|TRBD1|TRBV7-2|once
CASSHLQGEAFF
TGTGCCAGCAGCCACCTACAGGGGGAAGCTTTCTTT
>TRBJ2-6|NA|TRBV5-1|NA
CASSQGASGANVLTF
TGCGCCAGCAGCCAGGGAGCCTCTGGGGCCAACGTCCTGACTTTC
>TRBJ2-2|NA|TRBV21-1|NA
CASSKFLGPTNTGELFF
TGTGCCAGCAGCAAATTTCTGGGACCCACGAACACCGGGGAGCTGTTTTTT
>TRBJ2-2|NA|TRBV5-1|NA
CASSLGTGETGELFF
TGCGCCAGCAGCTTGGGGACCGGAGAGACGGGGGAGCTGTTTTTT
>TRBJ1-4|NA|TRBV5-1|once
CASSLGVSANNEKLFF
TGCGCCAGCAGCTTGGGGGTTTCAGCAAATAATGAAAAACTGTTTTTT
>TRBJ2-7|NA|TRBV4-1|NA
CASSHPVETYEQYF
TGCGCCAGCAGCCACCCGGTAGAGACCTACGAGCAGTACTTC
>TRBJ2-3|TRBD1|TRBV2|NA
CASSGGTGNTDTQYF
TGTGCCAGCAGTGGTGGGACAGGGAACACAGATACGCAGTATTTT
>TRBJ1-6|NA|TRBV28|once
CASSGGAGPSPLHF
TGTGCCAGCAGTGGGGGGGCAGGGCCCTCACCCCTCCACTTT
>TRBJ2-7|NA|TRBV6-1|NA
CASSEVASPPTYEQYF
TGTGCCAGCAGTGAAGTTGCTAGCCCGCCGACCTACGAGCAGTACTTC
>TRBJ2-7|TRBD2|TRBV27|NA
CASRPSGSHEQYF
TGTGCCAGCAGGCCTAGCGGGAGCCACGAGCAGTACTTC
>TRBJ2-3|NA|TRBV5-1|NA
CASSVDRSTDTQYF
TGCGCCAGCAGCGTGGACCGAAGCACAGATACGCAGTATTTT
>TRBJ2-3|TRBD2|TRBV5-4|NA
CASSPLLAGGNTQYF
TGTGCCAGCAGCCCCCTACTAGCGGGGGGGAATACGCAGTATTTT
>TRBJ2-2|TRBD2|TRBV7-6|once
CASSRTSGMNTGELFF
TGTGCCAGCAGCCGCACTAGCGGAATGAACACCGGGGAGCTGTTTTTT
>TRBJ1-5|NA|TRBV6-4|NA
CASSDAGQPSNQPQHF
TGTGCCAGCAGTGACGCGGGACAACCTAGCAATCAGCCCCAGCATTTT
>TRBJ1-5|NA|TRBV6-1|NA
CASSEWVKDGNQPQHF
TGTGCCAGCAGTGAATGGGTCAAGGACGGGAATCAGCCCCAGCATTTT
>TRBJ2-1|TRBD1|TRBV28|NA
CASRRTGEYNEQFF
TGTGCCAGCAGGCGGACAGGGGAATACAATGAGCAGTTCTTC
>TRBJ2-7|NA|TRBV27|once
CASSSTRSSYEQYF
TGTGCCAGCAGTTCTACCCGAAGCTCCTACGAGCAGTACTTC
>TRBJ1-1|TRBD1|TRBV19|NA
CASRRVRDSKTNTEAFF
TGTGCCAGTAGGAGAGTCCGGGACAGCAAGACGAACACTGAAGCTTTCTTT
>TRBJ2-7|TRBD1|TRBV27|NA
CASSRTGDYEQYF
TGTGCCAGCAGCCGAACAGGGGACTACGAGCAGTACTTC
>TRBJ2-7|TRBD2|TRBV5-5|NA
CASSRGAGGTAYEQYF
TGTGCCAGCAGCCGGGGCGCGGGAGGGACCGCCTACGAGCAGTACTTC
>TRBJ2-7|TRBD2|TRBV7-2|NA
CASSLVTSGSYEQYF
TGTGCCAGCAGCCTGGTGACTAGCGGCTCCTACGAGCAGTACTTC
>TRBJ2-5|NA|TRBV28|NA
CASSLLPAGGGETQYF
TGTGCCAGCAGTCTCCTCCCGGCAGGGGGAGGAGAGACCCAGTACTTC
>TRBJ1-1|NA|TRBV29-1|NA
CSVVSGRTEAFF
TGCAGCGTTGTCTCAGGGAGGACTGAAGCTTTCTTT
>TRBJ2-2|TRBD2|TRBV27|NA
CATLRLAGGPGAGELFF
TGTGCCACATTACGACTAGCGGGAGGACCCGGGGCCGGGGAGCTGTTTTTT
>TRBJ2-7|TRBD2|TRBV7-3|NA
CASSPFGGNVGEQYF
TGTGCCAGCAGCCCCTTCGGGGGGAACGTCGGCGAGCAGTACTTC
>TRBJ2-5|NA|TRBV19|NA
CASRDGGALETQYF
TGTGCCAGCCGGGACGGGGGCGCCTTGGAGACCCAGTACTTC
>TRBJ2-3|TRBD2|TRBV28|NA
CASRSAGGGTDTQYF
TGTGCCAGCAGGAGCGCGGGAGGAGGCACAGATACGCAGTATTTT
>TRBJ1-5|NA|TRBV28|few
CASSLTQGNGHF
TGTGCCAGCAGTTTAACCCAGGGAAACGGGCATTTT
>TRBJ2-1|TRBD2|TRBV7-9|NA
CASSAGTSGNSEQFF
TGTGCCAGCAGCGCGGGGACTAGCGGGAATAGTGAGCAGTTCTTC
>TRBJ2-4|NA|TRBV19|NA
CASTNLAKNIQYF
TGTGCCAGTACGAACCTAGCCAAAAACATTCAGTACTTC
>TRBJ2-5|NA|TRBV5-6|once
CASTNRATYQETQYF
TGTGCCAGTACCAACCGGGCCACGTACCAAGAGACCCAGTACTTC
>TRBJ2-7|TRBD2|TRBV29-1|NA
CSVVPGLATHEQYF
TGCAGCGTTGTGCCGGGACTAGCGACCCACGAGCAGTACTTC
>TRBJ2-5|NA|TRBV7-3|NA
CASSLKSQETQYF
TGTGCCAGCAGCTTAAAAAGTCAAGAGACCCAGTACTTC
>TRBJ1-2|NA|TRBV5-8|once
CASSFMGLNYGYTF
TGTGCCAGCAGCTTCATGGGACTGAACTATGGCTACACCTTC
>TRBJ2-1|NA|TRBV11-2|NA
CASSFTNRQGEEQFF
TGTGCCAGCAGCTTTACGAATCGTCAAGGAGAGGAGCAGTTCTTC
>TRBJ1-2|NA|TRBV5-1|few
CASSIETNYGYTF
TGCGCCAGCAGTATCGAGACAAACTATGGCTACACCTTC
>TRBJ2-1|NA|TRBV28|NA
CASSLRFRLQFF
TGTGCCAGCAGTCTCCGGTTCCGACTGCAGTTCTTC
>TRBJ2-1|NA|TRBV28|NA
CASSLGGAGYNEQFF
TGTGCCAGCAGTTTGGGGGGGGCAGGGTACAATGAGCAGTTCTTC
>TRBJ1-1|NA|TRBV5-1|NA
CASSLNLGGTEAFF
TGCGCCAGCAGCTTGAATTTGGGAGGGACTGAAGCTTTCTTT
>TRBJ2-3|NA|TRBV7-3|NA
CASSPDRDNERYF
TGTGCCAGCAGCCCCGACCGGGACAACGAGCGGTATTTT
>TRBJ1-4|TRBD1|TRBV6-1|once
CASSEAGTGDEKLFF
TGTGCCAGCAGTGAAGCGGGGACAGGGGATGAAAAACTGTTTTTT
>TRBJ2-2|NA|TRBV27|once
CASSLSVGLANTGELFF
TGTGCCAGCAGTTTATCCGTCGGCCTGGCGAACACCGGGGAGCTGTTTTTT
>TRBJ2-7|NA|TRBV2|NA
CASSDLAFQSYEQYF
TGTGCCAGCAGTGATCTAGCGTTTCAATCCTACGAGCAGTACTTC
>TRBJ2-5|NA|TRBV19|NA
CASSIKVRETQYF
TGTGCCAGTAGTATCAAGGTCCGAGAGACCCAGTACTTC
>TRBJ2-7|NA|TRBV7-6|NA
CASSSQDGRVNEQYF
TGTGCCAGCAGCTCCCAGGACGGTCGGGTCAATGAGCAGTACTTC
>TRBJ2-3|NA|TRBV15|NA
CATSRSPSYPSTDTQYF
TGTGCCACCAGCAGATCCCCATCTTACCCTAGCACAGATACGCAGTATTTT
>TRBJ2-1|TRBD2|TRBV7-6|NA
CASDLGEGLNEQFF
TGTGCCAGCGATTTGGGGGAGGGCCTCAATGAGCAGTTCTTC
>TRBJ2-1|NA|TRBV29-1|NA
CSVASRGDNEQFF
TGCAGCGTTGCGAGCAGGGGGGACAATGAGCAGTTCTTC
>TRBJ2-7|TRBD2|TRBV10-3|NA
CAISLTGGEQYF
TGTGCCATCAGTCTAACGGGGGGCGAGCAGTACTTC
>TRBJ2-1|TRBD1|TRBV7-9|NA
CASAPQGAGEQFF
TGTGCCAGCGCGCCACAGGGGGCGGGTGAGCAGTTCTTC
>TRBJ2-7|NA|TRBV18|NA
CASSPRITGRGGVFTF
TGTGCCAGCTCACCACGGATTACCGGAAGGGGCGGAGTCTTCACCTTC
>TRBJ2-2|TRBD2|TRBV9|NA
CASSKREGSSGELFF
TGTGCCAGCAGCAAACGGGAGGGATCGTCCGGGGAGCTGTTTTTT
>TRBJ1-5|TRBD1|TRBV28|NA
CASSFRGRGGQPQHF
TGTGCCAGCAGTTTCCGGGGCAGGGGGGGTCAGCCCCAGCATTTT
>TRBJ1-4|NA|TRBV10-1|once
CASSDHRAGDEKLFF
TGCGCCAGCAGTGACCACAGGGCCGGGGACGAAAAACTGTTTTTT
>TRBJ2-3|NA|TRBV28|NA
CASSYRSWGRMDTQYF
TGTGCCAGCAGTTACCGGAGCTGGGGGAGGATGGATACGCAGTATTTT
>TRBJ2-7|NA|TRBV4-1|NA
CASSQVEGGLYEQYF
TGCGCCAGCAGCCAAGTTGAGGGCGGGCTCTACGAGCAGTACTTC
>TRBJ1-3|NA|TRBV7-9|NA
CASSRGTSGNTIYF
TGTGCCAGCAGCCGAGGGACCTCTGGAAACACCATATATTTT